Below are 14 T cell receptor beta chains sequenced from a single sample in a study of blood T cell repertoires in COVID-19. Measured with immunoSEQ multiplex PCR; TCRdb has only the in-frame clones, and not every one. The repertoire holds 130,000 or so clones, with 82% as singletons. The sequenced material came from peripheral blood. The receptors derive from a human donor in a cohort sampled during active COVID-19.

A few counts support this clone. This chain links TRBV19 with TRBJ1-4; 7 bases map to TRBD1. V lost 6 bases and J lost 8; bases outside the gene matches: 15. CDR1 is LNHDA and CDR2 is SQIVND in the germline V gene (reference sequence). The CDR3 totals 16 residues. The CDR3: CASSTLPGQSGEKLFF. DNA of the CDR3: TGTGCCAGTAGCACACTACCGGGACAGTCAGGGGAAAAACTGTTTTTT.

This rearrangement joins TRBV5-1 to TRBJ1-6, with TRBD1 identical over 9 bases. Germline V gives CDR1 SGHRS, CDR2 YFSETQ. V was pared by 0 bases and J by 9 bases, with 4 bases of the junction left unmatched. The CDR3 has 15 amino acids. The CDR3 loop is CASSLEGQGSSPLHF. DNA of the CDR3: TGCGCCAGCAGCTTGGAGGGACAGGGAAGTTCACCCCTCCACTTT.

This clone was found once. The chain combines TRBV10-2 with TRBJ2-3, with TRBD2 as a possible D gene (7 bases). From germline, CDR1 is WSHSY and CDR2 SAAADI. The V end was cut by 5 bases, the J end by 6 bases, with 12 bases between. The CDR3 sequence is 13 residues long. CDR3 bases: TGCGCCAGCAGTCGGGGGGCAGCGGATACGCAGTATTTT. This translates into CASSRGAADTQYF.

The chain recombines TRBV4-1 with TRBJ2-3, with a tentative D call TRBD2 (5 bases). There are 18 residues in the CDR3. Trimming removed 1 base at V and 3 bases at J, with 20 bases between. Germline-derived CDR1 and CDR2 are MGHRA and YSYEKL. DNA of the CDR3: TGCGCCAGCAGCCAAGGCTATTCCGGGGTGGGAGTGACAGATACGCAGTATTTT. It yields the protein CASSQGYSGVGVTDTQYF.

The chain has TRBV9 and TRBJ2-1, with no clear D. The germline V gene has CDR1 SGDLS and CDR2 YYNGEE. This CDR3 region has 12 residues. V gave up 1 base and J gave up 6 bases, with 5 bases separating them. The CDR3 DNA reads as TGTGCCAGCAGCGTATCTCGCAATGAGCAGTTCTTC. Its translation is CASSVSRNEQFF.

The CDR3 bases are TGTGCCAGCAGCCAATGGCCTAGCACTTTGGATGAGCAGTTCTTC. This codes for CASSQWPSTLDEQFF. V usage is TRBV3-1 (or the pseudogene TRBV3-2) and J usage is TRBJ2-1; the D gene is possibly TRBD2 (5 bases). Looked up from germline, CDR1 is LGHDT and CDR2 is YNNKEL (reference sequence). The CDR3 has 15 residues. Deletions cut 2 bases from V and 8 bases from J, with 16 bases between.

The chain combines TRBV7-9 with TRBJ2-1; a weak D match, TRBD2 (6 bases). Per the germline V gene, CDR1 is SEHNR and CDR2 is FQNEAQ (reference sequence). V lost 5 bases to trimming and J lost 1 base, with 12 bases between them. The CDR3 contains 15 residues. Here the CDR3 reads CASSHRLGSYNEQFF. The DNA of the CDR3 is TGTGCCAGCAGCCATAGACTAGGATCCTACAATGAGCAGTTCTTC.

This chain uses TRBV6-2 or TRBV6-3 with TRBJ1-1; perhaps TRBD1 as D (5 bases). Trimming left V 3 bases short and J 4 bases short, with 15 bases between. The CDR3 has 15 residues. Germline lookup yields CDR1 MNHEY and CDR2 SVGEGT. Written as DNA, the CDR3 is TGTGCCAGCAGTTATACTCGGGGCGGGGGCACTGAAGCTTTCTTT. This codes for CASSYTRGGGTEAFF.

CDR3 sequence reads: CASSEETSGYNEQFF. CDR3 coding DNA: TGTGCCAGCAGTGAGGAGACTAGCGGCTACAATGAGCAGTTCTTC. The chain couples TRBV6-1 to TRBJ2-1; 9 bases fit TRBD2. The J segment lost 3 bases and the V segment lost 3 bases, leaving 3 bases of the junction unmatched. From germline, CDR1 is MNHNS and CDR2 SASEGT. This CDR3 contains 15 residues.

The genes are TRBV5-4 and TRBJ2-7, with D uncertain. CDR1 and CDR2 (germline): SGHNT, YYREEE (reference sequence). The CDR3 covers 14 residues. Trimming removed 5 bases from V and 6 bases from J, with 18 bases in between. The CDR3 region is CASSSPPHGSEQYF. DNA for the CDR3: TGTGCCAGCAGTTCCCCCCCACATGGTTCCGAGCAGTACTTC.

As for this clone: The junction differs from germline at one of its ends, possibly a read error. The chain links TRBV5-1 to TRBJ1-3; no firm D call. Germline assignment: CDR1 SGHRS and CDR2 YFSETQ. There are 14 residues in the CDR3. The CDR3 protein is CASSLARPGDTIYF. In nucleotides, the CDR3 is TGCGCCAGCAGCTTGGCTAGGCCTGGAGACACCATATATTTT.

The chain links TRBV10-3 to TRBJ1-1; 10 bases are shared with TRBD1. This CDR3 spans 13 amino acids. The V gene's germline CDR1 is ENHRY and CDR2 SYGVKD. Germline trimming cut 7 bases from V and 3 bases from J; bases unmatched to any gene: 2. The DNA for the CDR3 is TGTGCCATCATGGGACAGGGGTACACTGAAGCTTTCTTT. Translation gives CAIMGQGYTEAFF.

The CDR3 spells CASSLPGRGAHEQYF. In DNA form, the CDR3 reads TGTGCCAGCAGCCTCCCCGGGCGGGGGGCCCACGAGCAGTACTTC. The chain has TRBV3-1 (or the pseudogene TRBV3-2) and TRBJ2-7; 8 bases agree with TRBD2. Germline trimming cut 4 bases from V and 5 bases from J; bases unmatched to any gene: 10. The CDR3 extends over 15 amino acids. Per germline, CDR1 LGHDT and CDR2 YNNKEL (reference sequence).

The CDR3 region has the DNA TGTGCCAGTAGTACTCGACAGGGGCAAGAGACCCAGTACTTC. It encodes CASSTRQGQETQYF. The chain has TRBV19 and TRBJ2-5; 8 bases line up with TRBD1. In germline, CDR1 is LNHDA, CDR2 SQIVND (reference sequence). The CDR3 length is 14 residues. J lost 2 bases, V lost 4 bases, and 3 bases had no gene match. The whole variable domain, remainder taken from reference TRBV19 and TRBJ2-5, is DGGITQSPKYLFRKEGQNVTLSCEQNLNHDAMYWYRQDPGQGLRLIYYSQIVNDFQKGDIAEGYSVSREKKESFPLTVTSAQKNPTAFYLCASSTRQGQETQYFGPGTRLLVL.